One and the same sample provided the 17 T cell receptor beta chains below, sequenced in a study of shared clonotypes between healthy human individuals. CD45RO-negative CD8 cells positively selected for CCR7 made up the naive population, which excluded terminally differentiated effector memory CD45RA+ cells. TCRdb keeps only in-frame clones here, not all; method: immunoSEQ multiplex PCR. The sample lists about 820,000 clones, nearly 95% occurring once. Sequenced material: naive CD8+ T cells sorted from blood. These receptors were obtained from a man aged 25-45 years in good health.

V gene TRBV29-1 combines with J gene TRBJ2-2, with 13 bases aligning to TRBD2. Germline V gene lookup returns CDR1 SQVTM and CDR2 ANQGSEA. V lost 6 bases, J lost 5 bases, and 12 bases stayed unmatched. The CDR3 is made up of 17 amino acids. The CDR3 sequence is CSVSGTSGIGWTGELFF. The CDR3 coding sequence is TGCAGCGTATCCGGGACTAGCGGGATTGGTTGGACCGGGGAGCTGTTTTTT.

Of note for this clone: The sample has other DNA sequences that encode this CDR3 too. This chain links TRBV29-1 with TRBJ2-2; D unresolved. This CDR3 contains 13 residues. V lost 2 bases and J lost 0, with 4 bases in between. Germline assignment: CDR1 SQVTM and CDR2 ANQGSEA. CDR3 in DNA: TGCAGCGTTGAACAGACGAACACCGGGGAGCTGTTTTTT. This translates into CSVEQTNTGELFF.

The V call is TRBV2, the J call TRBJ2-1, with 8 bases identical to TRBD2. This CDR3 is 13 amino acids long. J was trimmed by 8 bases and V by 7 bases; bases with no gene match: 7. Germline V lookup: CDR1 SNHLY, CDR2 FYNNEI. CDR3 bases: TGTGCCAGCAATAGGCTAGCGGGCTATGAGCAGTTCTTC. Translation gives CASNRLAGYEQFF.

The chain has TRBV4-3 and TRBJ1-1; D not resolved. V lost 6 bases and J lost 0, with 11 bases in between. CDR1 and CDR2 from the germline V gene are LGHNA and YSLEER. The CDR3 covers 14 residues. In DNA, the CDR3 is TGCGCCAGCAGGTTCGATAACTTGAACACTGAAGCTTTCTTT. Its translation is CASRFDNLNTEAFF.

This chain uses TRBV9 with TRBJ1-4; TRBD1 is a possible D gene (6 bases). V lost 3 bases and J lost 8, with 14 bases in between. The germline gives CDR1 SGDLS, CDR2 YYNGEE. The CDR3 totals 14 residues. The CDR3 DNA is TGTGCCAGCAGCGCCGAGGGGGGGCACGAAAAACTGTTTTTT. Its translation: CASSAEGGHEKLFF.

The rearrangement links TRBV27 to TRBJ2-7; 7 bases line up with TRBD2. Germline V gives CDR1 MNHEY, CDR2 SMNVEV (reference sequence). The V and J ends lost 6 bases and 3 bases, in that order; junction bases with no gene match: 11. CDR3 length: 15 amino acids. CDR3 sequence reads: CASRRGSGIIYEQYF. CDR3 nucleotide sequence: TGTGCCAGCAGGCGGGGGAGCGGGATAATCTACGAGCAGTACTTC.

The chain is built from TRBV7-3 and TRBJ2-5, with D possibly TRBD2 on 5 matching bases. Germline V gene data show CDR1 as SGHTA and CDR2 as FQGTGA. The CDR3 runs 17 residues. V shed 4 bases and J shed 2 bases, with 20 bases lying between them. This CDR3 reads CASSSPPQGSGQETQYF. The CDR3 nucleotides read TGTGCCAGCAGCTCCCCTCCCCAAGGGAGTGGACAAGAGACCCAGTACTTC.

V gene TRBV4-2 combines with J gene TRBJ2-3, with no clear D. V was trimmed by 0 bases and J by 1 base, leaving 8 bases between them. Germline V gene data show CDR1 as LGHNA and CDR2 as YNFKEQ. The CDR3 runs 15 residues. DNA of the CDR3: TGTGCCAGCAGCCAAGAACTTTTCGGCACAGATACGCAGTATTTT. Encoded protein: CASSQELFGTDTQYF.

A single count supports this clone. The V and J genes are TRBV14 and TRBJ2-7; 9 bases fit TRBD1. Germline CDR1 reads SGHDN; CDR2 reads FVKESK. Trimming removed 5 bases from V and 7 bases from J; junction bases left unmatched: 6. The CDR3 length is 13 residues. The CDR3 is CASSGTGTLEQYF. The CDR3 DNA reads as TGTGCCAGCAGCGGGACAGGGACCTTGGAGCAGTACTTC.

The rearrangement uses TRBV6-5 and TRBJ2-2; D remains ambiguous. The V end was cut by 0 bases, the J end by 6 bases, with 8 bases between. CDR1 is MNHEY and CDR2 is SVGAGI in the germline V gene. The CDR3 has 14 residues. CDR3 DNA: TGTGCCAGCAGTTACTCGCTCTCCTCCGGGGAGCTGTTTTTT. It encodes CASSYSLSSGELFF.

The gene calls are TRBV28 and TRBJ1-5; possible D gene TRBD1, 5 bases. V dropped 3 bases and J dropped 4 bases, with 13 bases sitting between them. CDR1 MDHEN and CDR2 SYDVKM come from the germline V gene. The CDR3 runs 15 residues. The CDR3 sequence is CASSLGPGGNQPQHF. The CDR3 DNA reads as TGTGCCAGCAGTTTGGGACCCGGCGGGAATCAGCCCCAGCATTTT.

This clone was seen just once. The chain has TRBV7-9 and TRBJ2-5, with 7 positions matching TRBD1. Germline CDR1 reads SEHNR; CDR2 reads FQNEAQ (reference sequence). This CDR3 is 17 amino acids long. V trimming: 6 bases; J trimming: 2 bases; junction bases outside the gene matches: 15. DNA of the CDR3: TGTGCCAGCAGACCAAGCAGGGGGACAGCTATTCAAGAGACCCAGTACTTC. Translating it yields CASRPSRGTAIQETQYF.

The chain is built from TRBV4-3 and TRBJ2-1; 7 bases agree with TRBD2. Trimming took 0 bases from V and 8 from J; bases not matched to a gene: 10. The V gene's germline CDR1 is LGHNA and CDR2 YSLEER. The CDR3 runs to 16 residues. This CDR3 is CASSQDRLAQTDEQFF. CDR3 in DNA: TGCGCCAGCAGCCAAGACAGACTAGCCCAAACGGATGAGCAGTTCTTC.

The chain is built from TRBV6-6 and TRBJ2-7, with D tentatively TRBD1 (5 bases). The CDR3 length is 13 residues. The germline gives CDR1 MNHNY, CDR2 SVGAGI (reference sequence). With 4 bases removed from V and 4 bases from J, the gap between germline ends came to 11 bases. The CDR3 sequence: CASSLNRNYEQYF. CDR3 nucleotide sequence: TGTGCCAGCAGTTTAAACAGGAATTACGAGCAGTACTTC.

V is TRBV10-2 and J is TRBJ1-5; a possible D gene is TRBD1 (6 bases). The CDR3 loop spans 15 amino acids. V lost 4 bases to trimming and J lost 6 bases, with 16 bases between them. Germline V gene lookup returns CDR1 WSHSY and CDR2 SAAADI. CDR3 residues: CASSVNREAVQPQHF. As DNA, the CDR3 is TGCGCCAGCAGTGTGAACAGGGAAGCGGTTCAGCCCCAGCATTTT.

V is TRBV19 and J is TRBJ2-6; D unclear. The CDR3 contains 13 residues. Germline V gene sequence: CDR1 LNHDA, CDR2 SQIVND (reference sequence). The V end lost 5 bases, the J end lost 8 bases, and 10 bases lay between the germline ends. The CDR3 region is CASSFTASNVLTF. The CDR3 DNA sequence: TGTGCCAGTAGTTTCACGGCCTCCAACGTCCTGACTTTC.

The chain joins TRBV14 to TRBJ2-2, with 10 bases identical to TRBD1. V was pared by 1 base and J by 4 bases, with 9 bases of the junction left unmatched. The germline CDR1 and CDR2 sequences are SGHDN and FVKESK. This CDR3 is built from 18 residues. The DNA for the CDR3 is TGTGCCAGCAGCCAAGGGAGTGGGACAGGGGAGTTCACCGGGGAGCTGTTTTTT. Amino acids: CASSQGSGTGEFTGELFF.